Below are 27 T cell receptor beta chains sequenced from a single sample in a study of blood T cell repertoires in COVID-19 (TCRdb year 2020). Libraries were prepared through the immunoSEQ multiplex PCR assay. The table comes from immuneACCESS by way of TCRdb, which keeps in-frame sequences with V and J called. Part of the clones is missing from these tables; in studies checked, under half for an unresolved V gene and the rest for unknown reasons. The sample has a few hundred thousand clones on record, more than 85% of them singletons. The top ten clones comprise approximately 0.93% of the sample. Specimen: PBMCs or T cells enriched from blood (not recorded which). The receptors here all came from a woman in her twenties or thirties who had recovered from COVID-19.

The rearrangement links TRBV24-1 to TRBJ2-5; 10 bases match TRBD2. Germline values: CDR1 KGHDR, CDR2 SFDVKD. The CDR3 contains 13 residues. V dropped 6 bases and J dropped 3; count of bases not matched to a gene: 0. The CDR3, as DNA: TGTGCCACCAGTAGCGGGGGGGAAGAGACCCAGTACTTC. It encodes CATSSGGEETQYF.

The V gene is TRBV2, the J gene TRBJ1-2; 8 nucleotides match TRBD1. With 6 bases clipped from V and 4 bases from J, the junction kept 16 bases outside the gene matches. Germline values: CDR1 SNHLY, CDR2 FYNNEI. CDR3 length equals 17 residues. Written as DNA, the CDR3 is TGTGCCAGCAGCCCCCCAGGGGGCGCCGACCTTTCCTATGGCTACACCTTC. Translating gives CASSPPGGADLSYGYTF.

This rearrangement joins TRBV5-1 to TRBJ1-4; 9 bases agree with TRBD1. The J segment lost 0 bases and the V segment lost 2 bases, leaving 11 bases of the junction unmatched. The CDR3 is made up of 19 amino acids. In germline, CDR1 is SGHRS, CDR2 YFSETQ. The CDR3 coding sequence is TGCGCCAGCAGCTTTGGGCTGATGGACAGGGGCACAACTAATGAAAAACTGTTTTTT. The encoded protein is CASSFGLMDRGTTNEKLFF.

The CDR3 bases are TGTGCCAGCAGCCGTTACCGGGACAGGGGGCTTAGGGACACTGAAGCTTTCTTT. Its translation: CASSRYRDRGLRDTEAFF. This chain connects TRBV13 to TRBJ1-1; 12 bases fit TRBD1. The CDR3 consists of 18 residues. Germline values: CDR1 PRHDT, CDR2 FYEKMQ (reference sequence). Germline trimming cut 5 bases from V and 3 bases from J; bases unmatched to any gene: 13.

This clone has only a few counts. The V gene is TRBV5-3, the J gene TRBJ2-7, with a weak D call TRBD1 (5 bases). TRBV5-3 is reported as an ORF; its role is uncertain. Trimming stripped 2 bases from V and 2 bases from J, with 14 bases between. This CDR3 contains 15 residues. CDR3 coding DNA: TGTGCCAGAAGCTTCCGGCAGGGTCTACCCTACGAGCAGTACTTC. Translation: CARSFRQGLPYEQYF.

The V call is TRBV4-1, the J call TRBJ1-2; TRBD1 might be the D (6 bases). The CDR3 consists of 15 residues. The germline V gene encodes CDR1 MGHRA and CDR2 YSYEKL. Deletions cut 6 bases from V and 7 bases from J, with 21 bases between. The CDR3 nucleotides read TGCGCCAGCAGACCCCTGGGGGGGGCAATCAGTGGCTACACCTTC. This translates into CASRPLGGAISGYTF.

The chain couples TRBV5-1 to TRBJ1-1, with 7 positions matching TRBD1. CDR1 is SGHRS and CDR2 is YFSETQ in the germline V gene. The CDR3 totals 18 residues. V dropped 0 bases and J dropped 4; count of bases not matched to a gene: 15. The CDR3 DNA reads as TGCGCCAGCAGCTTGGCCTGGACAGGATCTCTCCTCGGCACTGAAGCTTTCTTT. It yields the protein CASSLAWTGSLLGTEAFF.

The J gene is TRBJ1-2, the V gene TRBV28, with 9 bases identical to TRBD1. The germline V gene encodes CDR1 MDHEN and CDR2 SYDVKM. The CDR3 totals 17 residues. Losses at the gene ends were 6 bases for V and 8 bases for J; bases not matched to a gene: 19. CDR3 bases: TGTGCCAGCAGGAAACCTTTCGGGGGACAGGGATTTCCCGGCTACACCTTC. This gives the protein CASRKPFGGQGFPGYTF.

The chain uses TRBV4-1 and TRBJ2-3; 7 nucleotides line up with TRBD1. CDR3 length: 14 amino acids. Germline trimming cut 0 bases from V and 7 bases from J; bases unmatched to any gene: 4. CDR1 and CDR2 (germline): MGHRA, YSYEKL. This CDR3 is CASSQDGDSYTQYF. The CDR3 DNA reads TGCGCCAGCAGCCAAGACGGGGACAGCTATACGCAGTATTTT.

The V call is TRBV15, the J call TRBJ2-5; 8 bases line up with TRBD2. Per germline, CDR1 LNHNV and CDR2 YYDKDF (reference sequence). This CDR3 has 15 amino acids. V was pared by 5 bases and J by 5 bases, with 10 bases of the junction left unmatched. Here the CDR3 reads CATSRRGGRFETQYF. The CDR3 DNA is TGTGCCACCAGCCGCCGGGGGGGAAGGTTTGAGACCCAGTACTTC.

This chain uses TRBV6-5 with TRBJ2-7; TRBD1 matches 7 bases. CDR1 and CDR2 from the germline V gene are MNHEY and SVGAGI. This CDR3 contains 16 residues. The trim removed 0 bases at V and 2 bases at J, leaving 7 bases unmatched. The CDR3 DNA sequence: TGTGCCAGCAGTTACTCCTACCGTACAGGGGCCTACGAGCAGTACTTC. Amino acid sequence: CASSYSYRTGAYEQYF.

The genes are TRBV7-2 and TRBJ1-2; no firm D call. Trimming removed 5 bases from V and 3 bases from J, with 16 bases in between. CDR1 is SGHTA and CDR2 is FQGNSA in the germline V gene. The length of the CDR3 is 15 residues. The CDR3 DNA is TGTGCCAGCAGCCCCGGGAGACTAAAGCACTATGGCTACACCTTC. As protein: CASSPGRLKHYGYTF.

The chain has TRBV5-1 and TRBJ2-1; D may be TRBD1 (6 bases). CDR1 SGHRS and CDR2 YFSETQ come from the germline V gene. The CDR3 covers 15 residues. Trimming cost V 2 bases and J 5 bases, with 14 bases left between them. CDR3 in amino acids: CASSFYRVHNNEQFF. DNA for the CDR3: TGCGCCAGCAGCTTCTACAGGGTCCACAACAATGAGCAGTTCTTC.

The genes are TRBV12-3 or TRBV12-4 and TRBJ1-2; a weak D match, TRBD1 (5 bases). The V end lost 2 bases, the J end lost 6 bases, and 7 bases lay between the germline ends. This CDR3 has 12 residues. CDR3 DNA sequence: TGTGCCAGCAGTTTATCGGGGGATGGCTACACCTTC. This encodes CASSLSGDGYTF.

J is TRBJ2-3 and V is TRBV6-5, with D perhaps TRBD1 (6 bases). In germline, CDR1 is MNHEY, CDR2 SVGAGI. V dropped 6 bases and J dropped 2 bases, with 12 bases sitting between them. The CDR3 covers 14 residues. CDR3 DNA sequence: TGTGCCAGCAGGGACAGTCAATTCACAGATACGCAGTATTTT. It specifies CASRDSQFTDTQYF.

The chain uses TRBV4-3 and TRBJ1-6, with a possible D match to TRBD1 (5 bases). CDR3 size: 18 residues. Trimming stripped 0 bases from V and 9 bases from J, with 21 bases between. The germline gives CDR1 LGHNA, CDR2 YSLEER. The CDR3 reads CASSQDFPLNRGLSPLHF. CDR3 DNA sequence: TGCGCCAGCAGCCAAGATTTCCCCCTGAATAGGGGCCTTTCACCCCTCCACTTT.

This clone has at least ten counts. The DNA of the CDR3 is TGTGCCAGTAGACTCGACAGGAGCTTACATTCACCCCTCCACTTT. Translating it yields CASRLDRSLHSPLHF. The V call is TRBV19, the J call TRBJ1-6; possibly TRBD1 for D (6 bases). Trimming removed 6 bases at V and 8 bases at J, with 17 bases between. The CDR3 loop spans 15 amino acids. From germline, CDR1 is LNHDA and CDR2 SQIVND (reference sequence).

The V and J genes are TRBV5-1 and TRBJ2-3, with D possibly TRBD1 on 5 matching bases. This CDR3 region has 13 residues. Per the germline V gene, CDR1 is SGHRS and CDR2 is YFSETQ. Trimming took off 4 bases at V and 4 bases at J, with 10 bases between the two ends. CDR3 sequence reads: CASSPWGADTQYF. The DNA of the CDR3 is TGCGCCAGCAGCCCGTGGGGCGCAGATACGCAGTATTTT.

The CDR3 spells CASSPYQGSEAFF. CDR3 nucleotide sequence: TGTGCCAGCAGTCCCTATCAGGGTAGTGAAGCTTTCTTT. V and J are TRBV27 and TRBJ1-1; D perhaps matches TRBD1 (5 bases). V lost 5 bases, J lost 7 bases, and 14 bases lay in between. Germline values: CDR1 MNHEY, CDR2 SMNVEV (reference sequence). There are 13 residues in the CDR3.

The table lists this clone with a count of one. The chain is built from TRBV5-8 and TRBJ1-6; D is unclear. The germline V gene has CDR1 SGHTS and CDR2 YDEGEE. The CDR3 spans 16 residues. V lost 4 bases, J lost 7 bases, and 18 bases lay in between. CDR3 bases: TGTGCCAGCAGCCGAGATCCCGGGTTATCGAATTCACCCCTCCACTTT. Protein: CASSRDPGLSNSPLHF.

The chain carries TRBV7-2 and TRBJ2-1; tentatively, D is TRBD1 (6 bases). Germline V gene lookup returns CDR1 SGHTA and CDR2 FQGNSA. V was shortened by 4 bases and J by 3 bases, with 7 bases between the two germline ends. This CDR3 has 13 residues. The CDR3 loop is CASSYRDYNEQFF. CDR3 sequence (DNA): TGTGCCAGCAGCTACAGGGACTACAATGAGCAGTTCTTC.

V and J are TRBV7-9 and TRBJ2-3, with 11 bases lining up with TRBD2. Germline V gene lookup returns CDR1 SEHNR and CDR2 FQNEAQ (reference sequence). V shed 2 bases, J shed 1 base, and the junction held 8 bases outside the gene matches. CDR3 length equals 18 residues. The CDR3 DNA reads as TGTGCCAGCAGCTTAATACTAGCGGGGGTTGGTGGCACAGATACGCAGTATTTT. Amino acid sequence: CASSLILAGVGGTDTQYF.

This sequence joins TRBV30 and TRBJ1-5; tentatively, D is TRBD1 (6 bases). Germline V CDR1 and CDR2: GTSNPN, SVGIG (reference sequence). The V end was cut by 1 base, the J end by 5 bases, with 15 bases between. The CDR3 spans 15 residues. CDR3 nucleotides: TGTGCCTGGAGTGCTGCAGGGGCGCGGGATCAGCCCCAGCATTTT. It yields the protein CAWSAAGARDQPQHF.

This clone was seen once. CDR3 in amino acids: CASRESGDSNQPQHF. The CDR3 DNA is TGTGCCAGCAGAGAGTCAGGGGATAGCAATCAGCCCCAGCATTTT. V and J are TRBV6-5 and TRBJ1-5, with TRBD1 as a possible D gene (6 bases). Germline V gives CDR1 MNHEY, CDR2 SVGAGI. The CDR3 length is 15 residues. V was trimmed by 6 bases and J by 0 bases, leaving 12 bases between them.

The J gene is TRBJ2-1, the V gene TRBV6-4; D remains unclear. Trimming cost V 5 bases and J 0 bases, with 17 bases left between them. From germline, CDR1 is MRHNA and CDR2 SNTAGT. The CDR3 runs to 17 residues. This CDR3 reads CASSSRSGYNSYNEQFF. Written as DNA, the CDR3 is TGTGCCAGCAGTTCTCGGTCGGGTTATAACTCCTACAATGAGCAGTTCTTC.

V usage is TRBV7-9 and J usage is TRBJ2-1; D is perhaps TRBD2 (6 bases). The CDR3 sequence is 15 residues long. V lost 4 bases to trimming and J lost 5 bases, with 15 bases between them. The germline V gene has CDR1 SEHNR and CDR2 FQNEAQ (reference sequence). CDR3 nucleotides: TGTGCCAGCAGCTCGGACTACCGCGGAGACAATGAGCAGTTCTTC. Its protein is CASSSDYRGDNEQFF.

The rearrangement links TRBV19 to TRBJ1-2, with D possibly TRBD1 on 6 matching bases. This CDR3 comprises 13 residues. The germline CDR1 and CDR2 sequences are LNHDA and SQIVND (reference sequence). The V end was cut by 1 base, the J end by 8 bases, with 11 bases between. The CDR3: CASSIVGGHGYTF. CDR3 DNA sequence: TGTGCCAGTAGTATAGTGGGGGGGCACGGCTACACCTTC.